Each of the 6 T cell receptor beta chains below was sequenced from the same sample in a study of CD8+ T cells in alopecia areata (dated by TCRdb to the late 2010s). Sample time point, as interpreted from the label and publication: baseline before oral tofacitinib. Preparation of the library involved the immunoSEQ multiplex PCR assay. For TCR sequencing, RNA was extracted from every sample and reverse transcribed into cDNA to serve as template. As stored in TCRdb, this immuneACCESS dataset retains in-frame rearrangements with V and J assigned. A fraction of the clones does not appear; measured against another copy, unresolved V genes explain less than half of the discrepancy, and the remainder lacks a known reason. Within this sample are under 300,000 clones, with roughly two thirds of them counted one time only. The leading ten clones occupy more than 0.95% of the sample. The sequenced sample was CD4+ T cells sorted from blood, obtained at week 0. All receptors derive from a human donor with alopecia areata.

V gene TRBV27 combines with J gene TRBJ1-6; D unresolved. This CDR3 has 15 residues. Germline values: CDR1 MNHEY, CDR2 SMNVEV (reference sequence). The ends were cut back, 3 bases at V and 2 bases at J, with 8 bases in the middle. The CDR3 protein is CASSLREAYNSPLHF. The CDR3 bases are TGTGCCAGCAGTTTGAGGGAGGCCTATAATTCACCCCTCCACTTT.

This chain uses TRBV29-1 with TRBJ1-1, with D possibly matching TRBD1 (5 bases). Germline V gene data show CDR1 as SQVTM and CDR2 as ANQGSEA. The V end lost 2 bases, the J end lost 10 bases, and 17 bases lay between the germline ends. The CDR3 spans 13 residues. The CDR3 loop is CSVESQGGSGAFF. CDR3 in DNA: TGCAGCGTTGAAAGTCAGGGAGGTTCTGGAGCTTTCTTT. Combining the CDR3 with reference TRBV29-1 and TRBJ1-1 gives the whole variable domain SAVISQKPSRDICQRGTSLTIQCQVDSQVTMMFWYRQQPGQSLTLIATANQGSEATYESGFVIDKFPISRPNLTFSTLTVSNMSPEDSSIYLCSVESQGGSGAFFGQGTRLTVV.

The chain employs TRBV30 and TRBJ1-6; possibly TRBD1 for D (5 bases). Germline V lookup: CDR1 GTSNPN, CDR2 SVGIG (reference sequence). CDR3 size: 14 residues. Deletions cut 8 bases from V and 0 bases from J, with 11 bases between. This chain's CDR3 is CARDGSSYNSPLHF. The CDR3 nucleotides are TGTGCCCGGGACGGGAGCTCCTATAATTCACCCCTCCACTTT.

The J gene is TRBJ2-7, the V gene TRBV7-2, with D possibly being TRBD2 (6 bases). This CDR3 has 15 amino acids. CDR1 SGHTA and CDR2 FQGNSA come from the germline V gene. V lost 0 bases and J lost 1, with 10 bases in between. The CDR3 DNA is TGTGCCAGCAGCTTAGCCGGGGGACTTTCCTACGAGCAGTACTTC. Translation gives CASSLAGGLSYEQYF.

This clone was counted a few times. The chain uses TRBV5-4 and TRBJ2-1; D possibly corresponds to TRBD2 (6 bases). The V gene lost 0 bases and the J gene lost 10 bases, with 20 bases spanning the gap. CDR1 is SGHNT and CDR2 is YYREEE in the germline V gene (reference sequence). The CDR3 has 16 amino acids. CDR3 residues: CASSLAGSGYRREQFF. The CDR3 region has the DNA TGTGCCAGCAGCTTGGCCGGTAGCGGCTACAGGAGGGAGCAGTTCTTC. Combining the CDR3 with reference TRBV5-4 and TRBJ2-1 gives the whole variable domain ETGVTQSPTHLIKTRGQQVTLRCSSQSGHNTVSWYQQALGQGPQFIFQYYREEENGRGNFPPRFSGLQFPNYSSELNVNALELDDSALYLCASSLAGSGYRREQFFGPGTRLTVL.

V is TRBV10-3 and J is TRBJ2-5; 7 bases align to TRBD2. Looked up from germline, CDR1 is ENHRY and CDR2 is SYGVKD. J lost 5 bases, V lost 6 bases, and 6 bases had no gene match. This CDR3 comprises 13 residues. In DNA form, the CDR3 reads TGTGCCATCAGCCCGGGACTACCGGAGACCCAGTACTTC. Protein product: CAISPGLPETQYF.